This TCR beta chain stems from a study of vaccination effects on CD4 cells after COVID-19 (dated by TCRdb to between 2022 and 2023). Regarding the complete study: Across the study, the median time from the second dose to post-vaccine sampling was 72 days (range 14 to 241). The study compared SARS-CoV-2 spike-specific CD4+ TCR repertoires before and after mRNA vaccination in COVID-19 convalescent patients and infection-naive vaccine recipients. A total of around eleven COVID-19 convalescent patients and 4 SARS-CoV-2-naive healthy vaccine recipients were included in the full study. Cultures from other donors in the study were sequenced using the Oncomine TCR Beta short-read assay on an Illumina iSeq 100. Study-level results and caveats: The study was limited by a small number of convalescent patients and lacked early post-infection timepoints. Clones induced by infection and clones induced by vaccination both contracted markedly at late timepoints after vaccination, which fits with T cell responses waning over time. In healthy vaccine recipients, vaccine-induced clones were almost all SARS-CoV-2 mono-reactive, with only 1 of 255 cross-reactive with common cold coronaviruses.

This clone was observed a handful of times. The antigen this receptor binds is unknown. No much larger clonotype is one base removed from it; base qualities were not supplied. Here V drops 0 bases and J drops 8 bases, and the junction holds 4 bases not matched to any gene. Looking up the germline V gene (reference sequence) yields CDR1 SEHNR and CDR2 FQNEAQ. Inclusive of the bounding cysteine and phenylalanine, the CDR3 is 15 residues long. The CDR3 DNA has 45 bases and is translated from base 1. The library was obtained by the immunoSEQ multiplex PCR assay. DNA from the cultured and isolated CD4+ T cells underwent TCR beta CDR3 sequencing. The study's own analysis went as follows. Non-productive TCR sequences were discarded, and reads were trimmed to the CDR3 region, with only CDR3s of 7 or more amino acids retained. Antigen-specific clonotypes were identified using the MANAFEST web app by comparison of expansion in peptide wells against reference cultures. To count as positive, a clone had to show expansion at FDR<0.05 compared with the reference and with all other wells, an odds ratio above 5, and a frequency above 0.1% in two replicate wells. Cross-reactive clonotypes were defined as significantly expanded in SARS-CoV-2 spike wells and in at least one common cold coronavirus spike condition. Using the stringdist R package, CDR3 similarity was measured by Levenshtein distance, and unrooted trees were constructed with ape in R 3.6.1. The table comes from immuneACCESS by way of TCRdb, which keeps in-frame sequences with V and J called. Part of the clones is missing from these tables; in studies checked, under half for an unresolved V gene and the rest for unknown reasons. V, J and clone size reflect that table, while D and trimming were determined from the DNA. Present in this sample are about 24,000 clones, approximately 69% of which were seen just once. The ten largest account for approximately 8.3% of the sample.

In the ViraFEST assay, PBMC were stimulated with viral peptide pools, and TCR sequencing was then used to find antigen-specific CD4+ T cell clonotypes based on their expansion. After about 10 days of culture, CD4+ T cells were isolated with the EasySep CD4+ T cell isolation kit. Each participant got two doses of an mRNA SARS-CoV-2 vaccine, either BNT162b2 or mRNA-1273. Negative nucleocapsid antibody results before and after vaccination confirmed that the healthy vaccine recipients had no prior SARS-CoV-2 infection. A few million PBMC per well were cultured with approximately 10 ug/ml peptides in IMDM containing around 4.6% human AB serum, 10 IU/ml IL-2 and gentamicin. Half of the culture medium was replaced with fresh IL-2-containing medium on days 3 and 7. Each peptide stimulation condition was cultured in triplicate wells unless otherwise noted. Using Ficoll-Paque Plus gradient centrifugation, PBMC were separated from whole blood and then either used fresh or cryopreserved at -140C. The spike proteins of SARS-CoV-2 and of the common cold coronaviruses HCoV-NL63, HCoV-OC43 and HCoV-229E were spanned by overlapping peptide pools. Genomic DNA was extracted from cultured CD4+ T cells with the QIAamp micro DNA kit.

This specimen was CD4+ T cells from PBMCs cultured with SARS-CoV-2 spike peptides, taken after COVID-19 vaccination. The cell subset or site tag for this specimen amounts to: SARS-CoV-2 spike overlapping peptide pool stimulation. The sequence is built from TRBV7-9 and TRBJ1-4, and 9 junctional nucleotides match TRBD1. This receptor was taken from a human donor who received a COVID-19 vaccine. The CDR3 is CASSLAGQGGEKLFF. The nucleotide sequence reads TGTGCCAGCAGCTTAGCGGGACAGGGCGGAGAAAAACTGTTTTTT.